Included here is one T cell receptor beta chain sequence, with context. TCRdb's table, derived via immunoSEQ multiplex PCR, lists solely in-frame clones and lacks some. The sample has a few hundred thousand clones, roughly 91% seen once. This specimen comes from a study of blood T cell repertoires in COVID-19. For the study at large: PBMCs, B-cell-depleted T cells, or T cells provided the cDNA or gDNA that made up the material.

CDR3 size: 12 residues. Losses at the gene ends were 5 bases for V and 6 bases for J; bases not matched to a gene: 2. Germline assignment: CDR1 GTSNPN and CDR2 SVGIG (reference sequence). The sequence derives from a man between 45 and 60 years old with active or convalescent COVID-19. The sequenced sample consisted of peripheral blood. The J gene is TRBJ2-7, the V gene TRBV30; 12 bases line up with TRBD1. The CDR3: CAWAGQGAEQYF. The CDR3 DNA follows: TGTGCCTGGGCGGGACAGGGGGCCGAGCAGTACTTC.